The clone carrying this TCR beta chain has just a few counts. Researchers amplified the TCR beta CDR3 regions from RNA transcripts. TCR CDR3 underwent first-round RT-PCR with the HTBI primer set. TCRdb passed the multiplex PCR reads through MiXCR, listing each CDR3 protein once. Among under 500,000 distinct CDR3 sequences listed, around 15% were seen once. These data originate in a study of T cells in Graves' hyperthyroidism and ophthalmopathy. The CDR3 has 12 residues. With 4 bases removed from V and 5 bases from J, the gap between germline ends came to 5 bases. Germline loops: CDR1 LGHDT, CDR2 YNNKEL (reference sequence). Ophthalmopathy in the patients scored at least 3 on Clinical Activity Score and at least 4 on NOSPECS grade, lasting under 3 months. It was less than 13 ml of fresh peripheral blood that supplied the PBMCs.

Material for sequencing was blood. The chain couples TRBV3-1 to TRBJ2-2; D ambiguous. This TCR was recovered from a man between 50 and 59 years old with Graves' ophthalmopathy. This CDR3 reads CASSPITGELFF. CDR3 DNA: TGTGCCAGCAGCCCAATAACCGGGGAGCTGTTTTTT.